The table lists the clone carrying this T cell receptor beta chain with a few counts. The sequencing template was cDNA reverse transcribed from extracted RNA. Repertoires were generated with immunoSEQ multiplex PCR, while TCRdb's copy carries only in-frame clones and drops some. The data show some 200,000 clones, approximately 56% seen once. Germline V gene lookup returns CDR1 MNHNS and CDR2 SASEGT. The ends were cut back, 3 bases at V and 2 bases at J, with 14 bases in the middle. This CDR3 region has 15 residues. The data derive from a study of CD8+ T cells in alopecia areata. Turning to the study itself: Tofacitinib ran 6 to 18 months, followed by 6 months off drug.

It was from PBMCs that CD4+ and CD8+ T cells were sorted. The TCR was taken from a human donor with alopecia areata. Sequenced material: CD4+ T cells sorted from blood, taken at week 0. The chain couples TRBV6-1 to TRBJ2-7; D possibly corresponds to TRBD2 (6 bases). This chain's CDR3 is CASSEPAGGTYEQYF. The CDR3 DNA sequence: TGTGCCAGCAGTGAGCCGGCCGGGGGTACCTACGAGCAGTACTTC.